The 13 T cell receptor beta chains below come from one sample, sequenced in a study of Graves' ophthalmopathy and Graves' hyperthyroidism. RNA transcripts provided the template for amplifying TCR beta CDR3 regions. The library came from an HTBI-primed first-round RT-PCR and a second-round multiplex PCR. TCRdb analysed the multiplex PCR reads with MiXCR anew, one entry per CDR3 protein. The data hold about 500,000 distinct CDR3 sequences, with less than 45% observed a single time. Material for sequencing was peripheral blood or thyroid tissue (not recorded which). Source of these receptors: an adult man with Graves' hyperthyroidism.

This clonotype showed up just once. The chain links TRBV25-1 to TRBJ1-1; TRBD1 matches 9 bases. Germline CDR1 is MGHDK and CDR2 is SYGVNS. The CDR3 contains 15 residues. V lost 1 base and J lost 4; bases outside the gene matches: 4. The CDR3 bases are TGTGCCAGCAGTGAATGGGGGACAGGGCTCACTGAAGCTTTCTTT. Its translation: CASSEWGTGLTEAFF.

This clonotype was counted ten times or more. The chain links TRBV10-3 to TRBJ1-5; D is ambiguous. Germline lookup yields CDR1 ENHRY and CDR2 SYGVKD. This CDR3 comprises 17 residues. Trimming shortened V by 4 bases and J by 2 bases, and 18 bases separated the two germline ends. For the CDR3, the DNA is TGTGCCATCAGTGGTAACGGAAGGGAGGGCGGCAATCAGCCCCAGCATTTT. This gives the protein CAISGNGREGGNQPQHF.

This clonotype appeared many times. The V and J genes are TRBV25-1 and TRBJ2-5; possible D gene TRBD2, 6 bases. The V and J ends lost 4 bases and 1 base respectively, with 13 bases between them. The CDR3 loop spans 15 amino acids. CDR1 and CDR2 from the germline V gene are MGHDK and SYGVNS. The CDR3 spells CASSAEGSTQETQYF. CDR3 bases: TGTGCCAGCAGTGCGGAGGGGTCGACCCAAGAGACCCAGTACTTC.

CDR3 residues: CASSLTGSSDGYTF. CDR3 bases: TGTGCCAGCAGTTTAACAGGCTCCTCGGATGGCTACACCTTC. V gene TRBV12-3 or TRBV12-4 combines with J gene TRBJ1-2; possibly TRBD1 for D (5 bases). Deletions cut 2 bases from V and 6 bases from J, with 13 bases between. This CDR3 is built from 14 residues.

This clonotype has only a few counts. The gene calls are TRBV7-3 and TRBJ1-1; TRBD1 aligns across 8 bases. V gave up 4 bases and J gave up 3 bases; unmatched junction bases: 4. Per the germline V gene, CDR1 is SGHTA and CDR2 is FQGTGA. The CDR3 totals 14 residues. CDR3 sequence (DNA): TGTGCCAGCAGCTCGGACAGGGAGGACACTGAAGCTTTCTTT. Translated: CASSSDREDTEAFF.

In this sample, this clonotype turned up many times. The chain carries TRBV20-1 and TRBJ2-2, with D maybe TRBD1 (6 bases). The CDR3 is made up of 14 amino acids. V was clipped by 6 bases and J by 0 bases, with 11 bases between them. CDR1 is DFQATT, CDR2 SNEGSKA, per germline (reference sequence). The CDR3 nucleotides are TGCAGTGCCCCAGACAGGACGAACACCGGGGAGCTGTTTTTT. Translation gives CSAPDRTNTGELFF.

This clonotype was found many times. This chain joins TRBV20-1 and TRBJ2-2; tentatively, D is TRBD1 (5 bases). The CDR3 sequence is 14 residues long. V lost 3 bases, J lost 3 bases, and 11 bases lay in between. Germline V CDR1 and CDR2: DFQATT, SNEGSKA (reference sequence). CDR3 DNA: TGCAGTGCTAGCTGGCAGGGATACACCGGGGAGCTGTTTTTT. It specifies CSASWQGYTGELFF.

This chain links TRBV7-3 with TRBJ1-2, with no clear D. V lost 1 base, J lost 8 bases, and 11 bases lay in between. CDR3 length: 13 residues. CDR1 SGHTA and CDR2 FQGTGA come from the germline V gene. The CDR3: CASSLSIRFGYTF. In DNA, the CDR3 is TGTGCCAGCAGCTTAAGCATTCGGTTCGGCTACACCTTC.

This clonotype appeared once. The chain is built from TRBV7-8 and TRBJ2-2; 9 bases are a match to TRBD1. This CDR3 has 16 amino acids. CDR1 is SGHVS and CDR2 is FQNEAQ in the germline V gene. The J segment lost 7 bases and the V segment lost 2 bases, leaving 8 bases of the junction unmatched. Here the CDR3 DNA reads TGTGCCAGCAGCTTAAAAAGGACAGGGGAGGGCGGGGAGCTGTTTTTT. Amino acid sequence: CASSLKRTGEGGELFF.

The gene calls are TRBV10-3 and TRBJ2-7, with D unresolved. The J call may be incorrect, as the DNA end agrees better with TRBJ2-5. Germline V gene data show CDR1 as ENHRY and CDR2 as SYGVKD. The CDR3 contains 12 residues. CDR3 coding DNA: TGTGCCATCAGTGAAGGGCAAGAGACCCAGTACTTC. Amino acids: CAISEGQETQYF.

The chain recombines TRBV25-1 with TRBJ2-1; TRBD1 is a possible D gene (6 bases). Germline CDR1 and CDR2: MGHDK and SYGVNS. Trimming left V 4 bases short and J 9 bases short, with 10 bases between. This CDR3 comprises 12 residues. This chain's CDR3 is CASSVGRGEQFF. For the CDR3, the DNA is TGTGCCAGCAGTGTGGGCAGGGGTGAGCAGTTCTTC.

The table lists this clonotype with many counts. The chain uses TRBV7-9 and TRBJ1-2; no clear D. The CDR3 totals 17 residues. Trimming pared 6 bases from V and 1 base from J, leaving 21 bases between. The germline V gene encodes CDR1 SEHNR and CDR2 FQNEAQ (reference sequence). The CDR3 DNA reads TGTGCCAGCAGGGACGTTGAGAAACCCAGCATTAACTATGGCTACACCTTC. It yields the protein CASRDVEKPSINYGYTF.

The chain links TRBV24-1 to TRBJ1-2, with TRBD1 identical over 12 bases. Germline V gene sequence: CDR1 KGHDR, CDR2 SFDVKD. V trimming: 5 bases; J trimming: 7 bases; junction bases outside the gene matches: 7. The CDR3 has 15 residues. This CDR3 reads CATSVGTGGAFGYTF. CDR3 nucleotide sequence: TGTGCCACCAGTGTCGGGACAGGGGGCGCGTTTGGCTACACCTTC.